The entry below describes one T cell receptor beta chain. As yet, its antigen is unknown. Germline V gives CDR1 SGHDN, CDR2 FVKESK. The CDR3 runs 14 residues. Trimming left V 6 bases short and J 3 bases short, with 14 bases between. The method was immunoSEQ multiplex PCR; TCRdb's version includes in-frame clones alone and lacks a portion of them. Of 95,000 to 150,000 clones listed, about nine tenths are singletons. This sample is part of a study of T cell responses to AZD1222 COVID-19 vaccine. Study findings and constraints: Reportedly, nearly half of unique spike TCRs recognized epitopes outside B.1.351/B.1.1.7 mutations. In a largely white British group with more females than males, clonal diversity was possibly underestimated.

The sample in question was peripheral blood, obtained on day 0 of AZD1222 vaccination. The sequence was obtained from an adult in good health. The J gene is TRBJ1-1, the V gene TRBV14; D possibly corresponds to TRBD1 (6 bases). The CDR3 here is CASRLGGDYTEAFF. CDR3 nucleotide sequence: TGTGCCAGCAGGCTAGGGGGGGATTACACTGAAGCTTTCTTT.